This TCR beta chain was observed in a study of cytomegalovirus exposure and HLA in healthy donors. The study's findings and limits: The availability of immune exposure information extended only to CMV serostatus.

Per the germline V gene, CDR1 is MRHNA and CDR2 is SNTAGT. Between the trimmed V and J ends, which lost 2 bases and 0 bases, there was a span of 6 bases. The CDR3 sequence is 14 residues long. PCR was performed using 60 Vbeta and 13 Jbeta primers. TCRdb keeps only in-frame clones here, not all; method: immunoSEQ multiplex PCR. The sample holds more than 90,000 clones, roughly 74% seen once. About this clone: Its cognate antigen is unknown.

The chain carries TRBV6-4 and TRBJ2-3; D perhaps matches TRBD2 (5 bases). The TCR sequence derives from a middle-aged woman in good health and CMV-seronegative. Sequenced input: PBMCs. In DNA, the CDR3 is TGTGCCAGCAGTGACGGCGGGAGCACAGATACGCAGTATTTT. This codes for CASSDGGSTDTQYF.